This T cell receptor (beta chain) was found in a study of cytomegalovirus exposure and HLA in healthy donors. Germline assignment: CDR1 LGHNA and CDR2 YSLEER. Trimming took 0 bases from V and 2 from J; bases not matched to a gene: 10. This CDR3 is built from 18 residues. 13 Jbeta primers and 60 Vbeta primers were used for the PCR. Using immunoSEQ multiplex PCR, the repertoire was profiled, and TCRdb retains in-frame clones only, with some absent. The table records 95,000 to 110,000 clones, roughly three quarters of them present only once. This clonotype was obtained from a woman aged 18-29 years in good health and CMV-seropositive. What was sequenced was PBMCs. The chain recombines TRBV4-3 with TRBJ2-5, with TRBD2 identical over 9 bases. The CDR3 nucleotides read TGCGCCAGCAGCCAAGACATAGTAGCGGGGGAATTGCAAGAGACCCAGTACTTC. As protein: CASSQDIVAGELQETQYF.